This T cell receptor beta chain was sequenced during a study of vaccination effects on CD4 cells after COVID-19. Points from the study as a whole: The study enrolled few convalescent patients and sampled no early post-infection timepoints.

In regard to this clone: The antigen remains undetermined.

Antigen-specific CD4+ T cells expanded by the ViraFEST assay with viral peptide pools were then sequenced. CD4+ T cell isolation took place after approximately 11 days of culture. The person had a PCR-confirmed SARS-CoV-2 infection during March to December 2020. Two million PBMC were placed in each well, which was supplemented with 10 IU/ml IL-2 and around 9.4 ug/ml peptides. Cells had half their medium changed to IL-2 medium on days 3 and 7. Clones were sequenced by immunoSEQ multiplex PCR, and TCRdb holds only the in-frame ones, with some missing. The sample shows more than 20,000 clones, around 66% of them seen only once. This CDR3 has 15 amino acids. Germline assignment: CDR1 LNHDA and CDR2 SQIVND (reference sequence). V lost 9 bases to trimming and J lost 4 bases; unmatched junction nucleotides: 10.

The V and J genes are TRBV19 and TRBJ1-1; TRBD1 agrees at 11 bases. Sample: CD4+ T cells from PBMCs cultured with SARS-CoV-2 spike peptides, taken before COVID-19 vaccination. The TCR originated in a human donor who had a prior SARS-CoV-2 infection. The CDR3: CASTDRGPHPTEAFF. CDR3 bases: TGTGCCAGCACGGACAGGGGGCCGCACCCCACTGAAGCTTTCTTT.